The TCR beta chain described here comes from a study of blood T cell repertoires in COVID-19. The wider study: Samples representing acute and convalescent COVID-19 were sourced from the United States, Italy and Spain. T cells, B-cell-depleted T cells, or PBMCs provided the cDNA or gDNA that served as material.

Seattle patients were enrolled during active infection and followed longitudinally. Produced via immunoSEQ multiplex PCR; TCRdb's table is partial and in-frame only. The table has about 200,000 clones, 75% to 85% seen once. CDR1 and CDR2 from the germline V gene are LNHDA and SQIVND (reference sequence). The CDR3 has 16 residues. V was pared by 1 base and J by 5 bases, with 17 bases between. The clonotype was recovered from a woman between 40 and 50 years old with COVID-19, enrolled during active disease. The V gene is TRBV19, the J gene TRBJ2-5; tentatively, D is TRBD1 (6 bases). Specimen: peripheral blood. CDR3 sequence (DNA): TGTGCCAGTAGTATAGCTGGCTCCCTAGGGGGTGAGACCCAGTACTTC. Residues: CASSIAGSLGGETQYF.